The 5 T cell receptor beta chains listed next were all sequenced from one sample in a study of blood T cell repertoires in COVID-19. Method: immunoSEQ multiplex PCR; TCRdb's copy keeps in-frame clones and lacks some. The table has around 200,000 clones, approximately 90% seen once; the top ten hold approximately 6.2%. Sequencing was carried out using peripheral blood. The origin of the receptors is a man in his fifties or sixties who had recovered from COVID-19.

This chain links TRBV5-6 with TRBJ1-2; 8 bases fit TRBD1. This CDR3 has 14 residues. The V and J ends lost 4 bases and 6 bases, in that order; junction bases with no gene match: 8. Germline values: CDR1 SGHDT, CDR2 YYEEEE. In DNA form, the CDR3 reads TGTGCCAGCAGCCTACGGACAGGGAGGGATGGCTACACCTTC. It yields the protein CASSLRTGRDGYTF. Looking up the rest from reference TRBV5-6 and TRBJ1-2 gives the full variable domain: DAGVTQSPTHLIKTRGQQVTLRCSPKSGHDTVSWYQQALGQGPQFIFQYYEEEERQRGNFPDRFSGHQFPNYSSELNVNALLLGDSALYLCASSLRTGRDGYTFGSGTRLTVV.

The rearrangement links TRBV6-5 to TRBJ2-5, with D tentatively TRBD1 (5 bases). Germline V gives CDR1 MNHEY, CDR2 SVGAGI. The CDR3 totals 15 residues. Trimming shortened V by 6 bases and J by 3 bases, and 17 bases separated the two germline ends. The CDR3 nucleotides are TGTGCCAGCAGGACTGGGGCTGCTGGTGAAGAGACCCAGTACTTC. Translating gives CASRTGAAGEETQYF.

The CDR3 DNA sequence: TGTGCCAGCAGTTTATCCCGACAGGTCCAAGAGCAGTACTTC. Its translation is CASSLSRQVQEQYF. V is TRBV2 and J is TRBJ2-7, with a possible D match to TRBD1 (6 bases). The CDR3 is made up of 14 amino acids. Germline CDR1 reads SNHLY; CDR2 reads FYNNEI. V was cut by 5 bases and J by 7 bases, with 18 bases left in between.

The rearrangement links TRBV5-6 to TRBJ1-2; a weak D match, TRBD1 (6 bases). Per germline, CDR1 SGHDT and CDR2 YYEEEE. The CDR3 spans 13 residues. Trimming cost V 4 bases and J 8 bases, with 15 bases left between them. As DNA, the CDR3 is TGTGCCAGCAGCCAACAGGGTCCTGGAGGCTACACCTTC. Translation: CASSQQGPGGYTF.

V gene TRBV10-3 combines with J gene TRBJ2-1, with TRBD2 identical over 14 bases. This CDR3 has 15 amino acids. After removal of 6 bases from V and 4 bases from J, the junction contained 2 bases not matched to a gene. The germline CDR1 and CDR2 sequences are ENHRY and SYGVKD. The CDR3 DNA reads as TGTGCCATCAGGAGGACTAGCGGGGGGTACAATGAGCAGTTCTTC. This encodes CAIRRTSGGYNEQFF.